The clone carrying this TCR beta chain was seen only once. Its antigen is currently unknown. Germline loops: CDR1 SNHLY, CDR2 FYNNEI. The germline V and J ends were trimmed by 7 bases and 7 bases, with 13 bases remaining between them. The CDR3 length is 13 residues. This record comes from a study of T cell repertoires in cytomegalovirus infection. Study-wide background: HLA-B-restricted CMV epitopes that are well studied, plus recently identified HLA-C-restricted ones, were used by the study. Public TCR beta signatures marked donors with CMV infection and the matching HLA.

Findings of the study overall: People with CMV and the relevant HLA were identified by cumulative public TCR beta family frequency.

TCRdb reanalysed the reads using MiXCR and keeps one entry per CDR3 protein. The table includes about 340,000 distinct CDR3 sequences, roughly 28% detected once. The clonotype comes from a human donor in good health (CMV status not recorded). Some clones in this sample may be carry-over from other donors' samples. The chain employs TRBV2 and TRBJ1-4; D is ambiguous. The source was cultured PBMCs, collected from culture after CMV antigen stimulation. CDR3 sequence reads: CASNLQVLEKLFF. Written as DNA, the CDR3 is TGTGCCAGCAACCTCCAAGTCCTTGAAAAACTGTTTTTT.